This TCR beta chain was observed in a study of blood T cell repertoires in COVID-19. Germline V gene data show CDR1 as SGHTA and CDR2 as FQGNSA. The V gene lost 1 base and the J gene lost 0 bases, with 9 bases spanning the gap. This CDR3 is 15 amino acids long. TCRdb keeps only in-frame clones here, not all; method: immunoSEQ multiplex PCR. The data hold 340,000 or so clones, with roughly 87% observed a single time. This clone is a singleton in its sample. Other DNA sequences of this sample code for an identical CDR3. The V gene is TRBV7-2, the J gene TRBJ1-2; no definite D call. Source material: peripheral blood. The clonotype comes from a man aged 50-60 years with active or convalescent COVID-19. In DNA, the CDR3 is TGTGCCAGCAGCTTAGGGGCAGGCCCTAACTATGGCTACACCTTC. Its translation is CASSLGAGPNYGYTF.